This T cell receptor (beta chain) is from a study of blood T cells in healthy people across ages. Study results and caveats: Investigators treated diversity estimates from one million T cells as underestimates.

The authors ran a second PCR of roughly 6 to 12 cycles using a sample-barcoded 5' primer and a J-beta primer mix. TCRdb called the 5' RACE reads again in MiXCR, with one record for every CDR3 protein. The sample shows some 1.5 million distinct CDR3 sequences, approximately 30% of them seen only once. Notes on this clonotype: Its antigen is unidentified.

The CDR3 loop spans 14 amino acids. The V end lost 3 bases, the J end lost 2 bases, and 11 bases lay between the germline ends. Germline CDR1 is SEHNR and CDR2 is FQNEAQ (reference sequence). The sequenced sample consisted of blood. This sequence joins TRBV7-9 and TRBJ2-7; D possibly corresponds to TRBD1 (5 bases). This sequence originates from a woman in her 30s in good health. The CDR3 loop reads CASSFIPGTYEQYF. Here the CDR3 DNA reads TGTGCCAGCAGCTTCATACCAGGGACCTACGAGCAGTACTTC.